The 22 T cell receptor beta chains given below trace back to one sample, sequenced in a study of T cells in Graves' hyperthyroidism and ophthalmopathy. RNA transcripts yielded amplified TCR beta CDR3 regions. TCR CDR3 underwent first-round RT-PCR with the HTBI primer set. TCRdb re-called the multiplex PCR reads with MiXCR, one entry per CDR3 protein. The sample holds more than 550,000 distinct CDR3 sequences; 40% to 55% are singletons and the top ten take more than 7%. Material for sequencing was peripheral blood or thyroid tissue (not recorded which). All receptors derive from an adult man with Graves' disease, either hyperthyroidism or ophthalmopathy (not recorded which).

The J gene is TRBJ1-2, the V gene TRBV7-9, with TRBD1 matching 9 bases. With 6 bases clipped from V and 4 bases from J, the junction kept 15 bases outside the gene matches. Germline CDR1 and CDR2: SEHNR and FQNEAQ (reference sequence). The CDR3 length is 17 residues. CDR3 bases: TGTGCCAGCAGTTTCCGGACAGGGGCGGGACGGCGCTATGGCTACACCTTC. It translates to CASSFRTGAGRRYGYTF.

This clonotype was seen a handful of times. The V gene is TRBV5-1, the J gene TRBJ2-7; D gene uncertain. Between the trimmed V and J ends, which lost 0 bases and 0 bases, there was a span of 10 bases. This CDR3 is built from 15 residues. CDR1 is SGHRS and CDR2 is YFSETQ in the germline V gene. The CDR3 loop reads CASSLAAGTSYEQYF. Written as DNA, the CDR3 is TGCGCCAGCAGCTTGGCGGCAGGAACCTCCTACGAGCAGTACTTC. Looking up the rest from reference TRBV5-1 and TRBJ2-7 gives the full variable domain: KAGVTQTPRYLIKTRGQQVTLSCSPISGHRSVSWYQQTPGQGLQFLFEYFSETQRNKGNFPGRFSGRQFSNSRSEMNVSTLELGDSALYLCASSLAAGTSYEQYFGPGTRLTVT.

Points on this clonotype: A read error is possible here, since a much larger clone lies one base away. This sequence joins TRBV24-1 and TRBJ1-2; tentatively, D is TRBD1 (5 bases). The CDR3 has 14 amino acids. Germline V CDR1 and CDR2: KGHDR, SFDVKD. As DNA, the CDR3 is TGTGCCACCAGTGATTTGTTACAGGACTATGGCCACACCTTC. Translation gives CATSDLLQDYGHTF.

V usage is TRBV25-1 and J usage is TRBJ1-4, with TRBD1 identical over 12 bases. The trim removed 4 bases at V and 8 bases at J, leaving 8 bases unmatched. Germline V gives CDR1 MGHDK, CDR2 SYGVNS. The CDR3 is made up of 16 amino acids. CDR3 protein: CASSVSGTGGEEKLFF. Here the CDR3 DNA reads TGTGCCAGCAGTGTCTCAGGGACAGGGGGCGAGGAAAAACTGTTTTTT.

The chain carries TRBV6-1 and TRBJ2-5, with D possibly TRBD2 on 6 matching bases. The V end lost 10 bases, the J end lost 7 bases, and 19 bases lay between the germline ends. CDR3 length: 13 amino acids. In germline, CDR1 is MNHNS, CDR2 SASEGT. The CDR3 bases are TGTGCCACCATTGGAGGGCAGGAGCGGACCCAGTACTTC. It is translated as CATIGGQERTQYF.

The chain joins TRBV14 to TRBJ1-2; 10 bases match TRBD1. Germline CDR1 reads SGHDN; CDR2 reads FVKESK. The CDR3 consists of 16 residues. The V segment lost 3 bases and the J segment 6 bases; nucleotides outside the gene matches: 10. In DNA form, the CDR3 reads TGTGCCAGCAGCCACAGGGACAGGGGTTTTACAGATGGCTACACCTTC. It encodes CASSHRDRGFTDGYTF.

The chain carries TRBV12-3 or TRBV12-4 and TRBJ1-5, with TRBD1 identical over 10 bases. The CDR3 has 18 amino acids. V was pared by 3 bases and J by 2 bases, with 10 bases of the junction left unmatched. The chain's CDR3 is CASSLGQGRRGRNQPQHF. The CDR3 region has the DNA TGTGCCAGCAGTTTGGGACAGGGGCGCCGAGGACGCAATCAGCCCCAGCATTTT.

The gene calls are TRBV10-3 and TRBJ1-5; 9 bases are shared with TRBD1. The ends lost 6 bases at V and 7 bases at J; junction bases unmatched: 7. From germline, CDR1 is ENHRY and CDR2 SYGVKD. CDR3 length equals 14 residues. CDR3 in amino acids: CAISPDRGAQPQHF. The CDR3 region has the DNA TGTGCCATCAGCCCAGACAGGGGGGCCCAGCCCCAGCATTTT.

This clonotype was picked up many times. The chain employs TRBV10-3 and TRBJ1-6; tentatively, D is TRBD1 (5 bases). Germline V gives CDR1 ENHRY, CDR2 SYGVKD. This CDR3 contains 13 residues. V lost 6 bases to trimming and J lost 8 bases, with 11 bases between them. CDR3 bases: TGTGCCATCAGGGGCAGGGTGGATTCACCCCTCCACTTT. Its protein is CAIRGRVDSPLHF.

This clonotype was counted only a few times. The rearrangement uses TRBV7-9 and TRBJ1-5, with D unresolved. With 3 bases removed from V and 3 bases from J, the gap between germline ends came to 12 bases. The CDR3 runs 15 residues. The germline CDR1 and CDR2 sequences are SEHNR and FQNEAQ (reference sequence). This CDR3 reads CASSLDGRDNQPQHF. The CDR3 region has the DNA TGTGCCAGCAGCTTGGATGGTAGGGACAATCAGCCCCAGCATTTT.

V and J are TRBV7-8 and TRBJ1-1, with D tentatively TRBD1 (5 bases). The CDR3 is 12 amino acids. V was shortened by 6 bases and J by 7 bases, with 12 bases between the two germline ends. The germline CDR1 and CDR2 sequences are SGHVS and FQNEAQ. The CDR3, as DNA: TGTGCCAGCAGGTACATGGGACTTGAAGCTTTCTTT. Its protein is CASRYMGLEAFF.

This rearrangement joins TRBV5-1 to TRBJ1-6, with D perhaps TRBD1 (5 bases). With 0 bases removed from V and 8 bases from J, the gap between germline ends came to 9 bases. CDR1 and CDR2 from the germline V gene are SGHRS and YFSETQ. CDR3 length equals 14 residues. CDR3 coding DNA: TGCGCCAGCAGCTTGGGCAGGGAATATTCACCCCTCCACTTT. Encoded protein: CASSLGREYSPLHF.

This clonotype was recorded at least ten times. V gene TRBV7-2 combines with J gene TRBJ2-5; possible D gene TRBD2, 6 bases. Germline V gives CDR1 SGHTA, CDR2 FQGNSA. Trimming removed 0 bases from V and 1 base from J, with 9 bases in between. CDR3 length equals 15 residues. CDR3 sequence reads: CASSLAASAQETQYF. The CDR3 coding sequence is TGTGCCAGCAGCTTAGCGGCTAGCGCCCAAGAGACCCAGTACTTC.

The sample holds many counts of this clonotype. The V gene is TRBV5-1, the J gene TRBJ2-7, with TRBD1 matching over 10 bases. CDR1 and CDR2 from the germline V gene are SGHRS and YFSETQ. The CDR3 totals 14 residues. After removal of 4 bases from V and 2 bases from J, the junction contained 3 bases not matched to a gene. CDR3 in amino acids: CASSMDRGTYEQYF. The CDR3 DNA follows: TGCGCCAGCAGCATGGACAGGGGGACCTACGAGCAGTACTTC.

This clonotype has just a few counts. The CDR3 is CASSQGEGFAEKLFF. The CDR3 coding sequence is TGTGCCAGCAGCCAGGGGGAAGGTTTCGCTGAAAAACTGTTTTTT. This sequence joins TRBV7-9 and TRBJ1-4; 7 bases agree with TRBD1. Losses at the gene ends were 5 bases for V and 7 bases for J; bases not matched to a gene: 10. The CDR3 is 15 amino acids. CDR1 and CDR2 (germline): SEHNR, FQNEAQ (reference sequence). The variable domain in full, completed from reference TRBV7-9 and TRBJ1-4, reads DTGVSQNPRHKITKRGQNVTFRCDPISEHNRLYWYRQTLGQGPEFLTYFQNEAQLEKSRLLSDRFSAERPKGSFSTLEIQRTEQGDSAMYLCASSQGEGFAEKLFFGSGTQLSVL.

V gene TRBV20-1 combines with J gene TRBJ1-5; 9 bases agree with TRBD1. Germline loops: CDR1 DFQATT, CDR2 SNEGSKA (reference sequence). V shed 4 bases, J shed 3 bases, and the junction held 10 bases outside the gene matches. The CDR3 loop spans 16 amino acids. The CDR3 DNA follows: TGCAGTGCTATGGTCCGAGGGACAGGGTACAATCAGCCCCAGCATTTT. It encodes CSAMVRGTGYNQPQHF.

Note on this clonotype: One end of the junction fails to match germline, which may point to a read error. CDR3 bases: TGTGCCAGCAGCGAAGGGGGACAGGAACAAGAGACCCAGTACTTC. It specifies CASSEGGQEQETQYF. The J gene is TRBJ2-5, the V gene TRBV2; the match to TRBD1 covers 8 bases. The CDR3 runs to 15 residues. The germline gives CDR1 SNHLY, CDR2 FYNNEI. The full variable domain, its missing parts supplied by reference TRBV2 and TRBJ2-5, is EPEVTQTPSHQVTQMGQEVILRCVPISNHLYFYWYRQILGQKVEFLVSFYNNEISEKSEIFDDQFSVERPDGSNFTLKIRSTKLEDSAMYFCASSEGGQEQETQYFGPGTRLLVL.

This clonotype was seen repeatedly, ten times or more. CDR3 coding DNA: TGTGCCAGCAGCTTAGAGTCGGATCAGCCCCAGCATTTT. It encodes CASSLESDQPQHF. The V and J genes are TRBV7-2 and TRBJ1-5; D call uncertain. CDR3 size: 13 residues. The ends were cut back, 1 base at V and 5 bases at J, with 6 bases in the middle. Germline V gene data show CDR1 as SGHTA and CDR2 as FQGNSA.

Many counts were recorded for this clonotype. The chain joins TRBV20-1 to TRBJ2-7, with 10 bases fitting TRBD2. From germline, CDR1 is DFQATT and CDR2 SNEGSKA (reference sequence). J gave up 5 bases and V 0 bases, and 4 bases lay outside the gene matches. The CDR3 is 14 amino acids. The CDR3 DNA sequence: TGCAGTGCTAGAGATACTAGCGGGAAAGACGAGCAGTACTTC. Its protein product is CSARDTSGKDEQYF.

About this clonotype: Mismatch with germline at one junction end may stem from a read error. The rearrangement links TRBV10-3 to TRBJ2-7; D is undetermined. The CDR3 consists of 15 residues. From germline, CDR1 is ENHRY and CDR2 SYGVKD. CDR3 sequence reads: CASSYSSGDSYEQYF. The CDR3 DNA is TGTGCCAGCAGTTACTCGTCCGGTGACTCCTACGAGCAGTACTTC.

Notes on this clonotype: A much larger clonotype is one base distant, so this may be a read error. V and J are TRBV20-1 and TRBJ1-4, with D uncertain. Germline V gives CDR1 DFQATT, CDR2 SNEGSKA (reference sequence). Deletions cut 3 bases from V and 3 bases from J, with 5 bases between. The CDR3 length is 12 residues. CDR3 residues: CSASDANEKLFF. The CDR3 bases are TGCAGTGCTAGCGACGCTAATGAAAAACTGTTTTTT.

The chain has TRBV29-1 and TRBJ1-5; D remains ambiguous. V lost 4 bases, J lost 2 bases, and 12 bases lay in between. The germline CDR1 and CDR2 sequences are SQVTM and ANQGSEA. This CDR3 has 14 residues. CDR3 residues: CSVVTSGGNQPQHF. CDR3 coding DNA: TGCAGCGTTGTCACTAGCGGGGGCAATCAGCCCCAGCATTTT. Supplemented by reference TRBV29-1 and TRBJ1-5, the full variable domain reads SAVISQKPSRDICQRGTSLTIQCQVDSQVTMMFWYRQQPGQSLTLIATANQGSEATYESGFVIDKFPISRPNLTFSTLTVSNMSPEDSSIYLCSVVTSGGNQPQHFGDGTRLSIL.